This T cell receptor beta chain was retrieved from a study of a mutant IDH1 vaccine in newly diagnosed glioma. In the study overall: Therapy received beforehand was radiotherapy, temozolomide, or both, with most patients given both.

In regard to this clone: Its antigen remains unidentified. This specimen includes other DNA sequences encoding the same CDR3.

This CDR3 spans 12 amino acids. Trimming took off 4 bases at V and 3 bases at J, with 8 bases between the two ends. The germline gives CDR1 SGHRS, CDR2 YFSETQ. Sequenced by immunoSEQ multiplex PCR; TCRdb stores in-frame clones only, minus some. Of approximately 60,000 clones listed, roughly 82% were seen once; the top ten hold roughly 3.2%. As for time point: week 5, during vaccination. Each dose delivered 300 ug of mutant IDH1 20-mer peptide subcutaneously with imiquimod. The sample consisted of PBMCs, taken from a glioma patient whose treatment included an IDH1 peptide vaccine. The chain links TRBV5-1 to TRBJ2-7; TRBD2 might be the D (6 bases). This TCR was sampled from a woman younger than 35 with glioma. Some clones in this sample may be carry-over from other donors' samples. CDR3 bases: TGCGCCAGCAGCCTCGGGGGCTACGAGCAGTACTTC. Translated: CASSLGGYEQYF.